This TCR beta chain was recovered during a study of T cells in localized non-small cell lung cancer (dated by TCRdb to about 2020). For the study in its entirety: The study analyzed T cell repertoires of around 250 early-stage NSCLC patients, comparing tumors and uninvolved tumor-adjacent lungs. The cohort was made up of a few hundred treatment-naive NSCLC patients whose localized lung tumors had been resected. A mean age of roughly 64 years was recorded for the NSCLC patients, of whom 120 to 150 were male and more than 85 were female.

TCR beta CDR3 regions were sequenced from DNA using the immunoSEQ Assay. The published analysis was carried out like this. To compute T cell density, TCR beta template counts were normalized to usable DNA, which was estimated by amplifying housekeeping genes. The preseqR package was used to estimate richness by extrapolating to 400,000 templates for PBMC samples and to 120,000 templates for tissue samples. Clonality was calculated as one minus Pielou's evenness. Tissue-enriched TCRs were identified by differential abundance testing using productive amino-acid clonotypes, minimum total count 5 and alpha 0.1. The Jaccard Index and the Morisita Overlap Index were used to measure how much the repertoires overlapped between compartments. GLIPH grouped TCR beta CDR3s together with public tetramer-defined viral CDR3s, and a viral motif had to include at least three viral sequences and also show V-gene enrichment. The table was pulled from immuneACCESS by TCRdb, which kept in-frame rearrangements only. Such tables lose some clones; where checked, under half of the loss comes from unresolved V genes, and the rest has no known cause. V, J and clone size reflect that table, while D and trimming were determined from the DNA. This sample lists some 55,000 clones; about 85% were detected once. Clones ranked in the top ten supply just under 20% of the sample.

Broader findings and caveats from the paper: Since the design was exploratory, TCR variables were selected using unadjusted p-values with no false-discovery rate correction. Uninvolved tumor-adjacent lung showed the highest T cell clonality, higher than tumor, which suggests more focused antigenic responses in the uninvolved tumor-adjacent lung. A median of roughly 60 of the top 100 tumor clones were detected in paired uninvolved adjacent lung, and some 28 of these tumor clones were also found among the top 100 clones of the paired uninvolved adjacent lung. Longer overall survival was associated with higher T cell density in blood, whereas shorter survival was associated with higher clonality in adjacent lung. Multi-region tumor sequencing was not performed, so intratumor heterogeneity could not be excluded.

As concerns this clone: Its target antigen remains unknown. No much larger clone exists at a distance of one base, and base qualities are not known.

V loses 4 bases of germline sequence and J loses 4 bases, and the interval between the two ends is 14 bases. Counted from cysteine to phenylalanine, this CDR3 has 14 amino acids. The entry retains the CDR3 DNA only, 42 bases that are in frame from base 1. CDR1 and CDR2 (LNHDA, SQIVND) derive from the germline V gene (reference sequence). At diagnosis, tumor, uninvolved tumor-adjacent lung and peripheral blood were collected and then preserved as a mix of FFPE and fresh-frozen material. For TCR repertoire profiling, the blood samples were analyzed as peripheral blood mononuclear cells. The chain is made from TRBV19 and TRBJ2-7, and TRBD2 may be the D gene, going by 6 matching bases. The input for sequencing was peripheral blood, taken before any cancer treatment. The receptor's source is an older female donor with stage II squamous cell lung carcinoma. The nucleotide sequence reads as follows: TGTGCCAGTAGTAAGGACCTCGGGAGATACGAGCAGTACTTC. Its protein is CASSKDLGRYEQYF.